This is a list of T cell receptor beta chains from one sample in a study of blood T cell repertoires in COVID-19. Method: immunoSEQ multiplex PCR; TCRdb's copy keeps in-frame clones and lacks some. In the table there are 120,000 to 150,000 clones, 80% of which are singletons. Sequenced material: peripheral blood. These receptors all stem from a man between 60 and 75 years old with active or convalescent COVID-19. Both conserved end residues are part of each CDR3. Fields, in order: clone size, D gene, J gene, V gene, CDR3 protein, CDR3 DNA. A D gene is named only where the DNA matches it firmly. Not every row has a clone size; where given, it reads once, few, many or a size class.

abundance: -
d_gene: TRBD2
j_gene: TRBJ2-3
v_gene: TRBV6-2/TRBV6-3
CDR3aa: CASSYRSGRVDTQYF
CDR3nt: TGTGCCAGCAGTTACCGTAGCGGGAGGGTAGATACGCAGTATTTT

abundance: -
d_gene: -
j_gene: TRBJ1-1
v_gene: TRBV25-1
CDR3aa: CASSEFVGQAFF
CDR3nt: TGTGCCAGCAGTGAATTTGTGGGGCAAGCTTTCTTT

abundance: -
d_gene: TRBD1
j_gene: TRBJ1-5
v_gene: TRBV5-6
CDR3aa: CASSSSGGLRQPQHF
CDR3nt: TGTGCCAGCAGCTCCTCAGGGGGCCTCCGGCAGCCCCAGCATTTT

abundance: -
d_gene: -
j_gene: TRBJ1-5
v_gene: TRBV28
CDR3aa: CASSTLNQPQHF
CDR3nt: TGTGCCAGCAGTACACTAAATCAGCCCCAGCATTTT

abundance: -
d_gene: -
j_gene: TRBJ1-6
v_gene: TRBV9
CDR3aa: CASSVARNSPLHF
CDR3nt: TGTGCCAGCAGCGTAGCTCGGAATTCACCCCTCCACTTT

abundance: few
d_gene: -
j_gene: TRBJ1-2
v_gene: TRBV4-1
CDR3aa: CASSEVDSPNYGYTF
CDR3nt: TGCGCCAGCAGCGAAGTTGACAGTCCTAACTATGGCTACACCTTC

abundance: -
d_gene: -
j_gene: TRBJ2-7
v_gene: TRBV9
CDR3aa: CASSPGARAAYEQYF
CDR3nt: TGTGCCAGCAGCCCTGGTGCGAGGGCGGCCTACGAGCAGTACTTC

abundance: -
d_gene: -
j_gene: TRBJ2-2
v_gene: TRBV19
CDR3aa: CASSIGGPGELFF
CDR3nt: TGTGCCAGTAGTATAGGAGGTCCGGGGGAGCTGTTTTTT

abundance: -
d_gene: TRBD1
j_gene: TRBJ2-7
v_gene: TRBV14
CDR3aa: CASSLLRGRRHPKQYF
CDR3nt: TGTGCCAGCAGCCTCCTCAGGGGGCGCCGCCATCCGAAGCAGTACTTC

abundance: -
d_gene: -
j_gene: TRBJ1-5
v_gene: TRBV27
CDR3aa: CAPYQERDGNQPQHF
CDR3nt: TGTGCCCCTTACCAGGAGCGGGACGGCAATCAGCCCCAGCATTTT

abundance: -
d_gene: TRBD1
j_gene: TRBJ2-3
v_gene: TRBV4-3
CDR3aa: CASSRTRDRVGTDTQYF
CDR3nt: TGCGCCAGCAGCCGAACCCGGGACAGGGTGGGCACAGATACGCAGTATTTT

abundance: once
d_gene: TRBD2
j_gene: TRBJ2-1
v_gene: TRBV5-4
CDR3aa: CASSPGTSGRAAYNEQFF
CDR3nt: TGTGCCAGCAGCCCTGGGACTAGCGGGAGGGCCGCCTACAATGAGCAGTTCTTC